This T cell receptor beta chain was documented in a study of Graves' ophthalmopathy and Graves' hyperthyroidism. Many counts were recorded for this clonotype. There are 15 residues in the CDR3. The trim removed 5 bases at V and 6 bases at J, leaving 11 bases unmatched. Amplification targeted the TCR beta CDR3 regions, with RNA transcripts as the source material. Amplification began with first-round RT-PCR using HTBI primers, then second-round multiplex PCR was performed. TCRdb independently ran MiXCR on the multiplex PCR reads; one entry per CDR3 protein. The sample holds tens of thousands of distinct CDR3 sequences, roughly 47% seen once.

Sequenced input: peripheral blood. The receptor comes from an adult woman with Graves' ophthalmopathy. This chain connects TRBV12-3 or TRBV12-4 to TRBJ2-7; 9 nucleotides align to TRBD1. The CDR3 coding sequence is TGTGCCAGCAGTCCTCTACAGGGGGCGCGGAGCGAGCAGTACTTC. It specifies CASSPLQGARSEQYF.